The 16 T cell receptor beta chains below all came from one sample that was sequenced in a study of Ad26.COV2.S vaccination and SARS-CoV-2 variants. Only in-frame clones appear in the TCRdb table, and some are missing; sequencing was by immunoSEQ multiplex PCR. The top ten clones hold around 1.7% of a sample with 440,000 or so clones, approximately 92% of them seen once. Indicated treatment: 15 to 20 received Ad26.COV2.S at low or high dose, single or two shots; several received placebo; per-sample allocation not given. Collection of samples fell on day 63 after the first vaccine or placebo injection. Source: peripheral blood, taken in a trial of Ad26.COV2.S vaccine versus placebo. The receptors shown here come from a person aged 18-65 years who received the Ad26.COV2.S COVID-19 vaccine or a placebo.

This sequence joins TRBV23-1 and TRBJ1-5; TRBD1 matches at 11 bases. TRBV23-1 is reported as an ORF; its role is uncertain. V was clipped by 3 bases and J by 8 bases; unmatched bases: 3. This CDR3 region has 14 residues. The CDR3 DNA reads as TGCGCCAGCAGTCATGGGACAGGGGGGAAGCCCCAGCATTTT. Translated: CASSHGTGGKPQHF.

This rearrangement joins TRBV7-2 to TRBJ2-7, with unresolved D. Trimming left V 0 bases short and J 0 bases short, with 9 bases between. CDR1 is SGHTA and CDR2 is FQGNSA in the germline V gene. The CDR3 is 15 residues long. The CDR3 loop is CASSLAVVPSYEQYF. CDR3 DNA sequence: TGTGCCAGCAGCTTAGCCGTTGTCCCCTCCTACGAGCAGTACTTC.

The rearrangement uses TRBV3-1 (or the pseudogene TRBV3-2) and TRBJ1-1; perhaps TRBD1 as D (6 bases). Germline-derived CDR1 and CDR2 are LGHDT and YNNKEL (reference sequence). This CDR3 is 16 amino acids long. The V end was cut by 1 base, the J end by 1 base, with 13 bases between. The CDR3 here is CASSQVLNRENTEAFF. The CDR3 DNA reads as TGTGCCAGCAGCCAAGTTTTGAACAGGGAGAACACTGAAGCTTTCTTT.

J is TRBJ1-1 and V is TRBV6-5, with D unclear. With 2 bases removed from V and 3 bases from J, the gap between germline ends came to 10 bases. Germline values: CDR1 MNHEY, CDR2 SVGAGI. The CDR3 totals 14 residues. CDR3: CASSYEGMDTEAFF. CDR3 in DNA: TGTGCCAGCAGTTACGAGGGAATGGACACTGAAGCTTTCTTT.

The chain couples TRBV10-3 to TRBJ2-7; possibly TRBD2 for D (5 bases). The CDR3 has 13 residues. Trimming took 4 bases from V and 0 from J, leaving 7 bases between them. Per the germline V gene, CDR1 is ENHRY and CDR2 is SYGVKD. CDR3 bases: TGTGCCATCAGTGGAGGGCCCTCCTACGAGCAGTACTTC. Protein product: CAISGGPSYEQYF.

The V call is TRBV27, the J call TRBJ2-7, with a weak D call TRBD2 (5 bases). CDR1 is MNHEY, CDR2 SMNVEV, per germline (reference sequence). There are 15 residues in the CDR3. V was clipped by 2 bases and J by 2 bases, with 13 bases between them. Here the CDR3 reads CASSLHGEGTYEQYF. The CDR3 DNA sequence: TGTGCCAGCAGTTTACACGGGGAAGGGACCTACGAGCAGTACTTC.

The rearrangement links TRBV15 to TRBJ2-7; TRBD1 is a possible D gene (6 bases). This CDR3 comprises 12 residues. Trimming cost V 8 bases and J 4 bases, with 12 bases left between them. Germline CDR1 is LNHNV and CDR2 is YYDKDF (reference sequence). This CDR3 is CATGMRGYEQYF. CDR3 bases: TGTGCCACCGGGATGAGGGGGTACGAGCAGTACTTC.

This clone came up once. The gene calls are TRBV7-2 and TRBJ2-3; 11 bases line up with TRBD1. CDR3 length: 16 amino acids. Germline-derived CDR1 and CDR2 are SGHTA and FQGNSA. Losses at the gene ends were 2 bases for V and 4 bases for J; bases not matched to a gene: 5. CDR3 nucleotides: TGTGCCAGCAGCTTATTACCGGGACAGGGGGCAGATACGCAGTATTTT. Translating gives CASSLLPGQGADTQYF. Together with reference TRBV7-2 and TRBJ2-3, the CDR3 gives the full variable domain: GAGVSQSPSNKVTEKGKDVELRCDPISGHTALYWYRQSLGQGLEFLIYFQGNSAPDKSGLPSDRFSAERTGGSVSTLTIQRTQQEDSAVYLCASSLLPGQGADTQYFGPGTRLTVL.

The DNA of the CDR3 is TGTGCCTGGACCCGTAAAAGGAGGACAACAACAGACTATGGCTACACCTTC. Its translation is CAWTRKRRTTTDYGYTF. This chain uses TRBV30 with TRBJ1-2; perhaps TRBD1 as D (5 bases). The germline V and J ends were trimmed by 4 bases and 3 bases, with 24 bases remaining between them. The CDR3 runs to 17 residues. Per germline, CDR1 GTSNPN and CDR2 SVGIG (reference sequence).

The CDR3 region has the DNA TGTGCCAGCAGCGCGGACCACACTGAAGCTTTCTTT. Protein product: CASSADHTEAFF. The chain employs TRBV5-6 and TRBJ1-1; no definite D call. CDR3 length equals 12 residues. The germline V gene has CDR1 SGHDT and CDR2 YYEEEE. Trimming removed 4 bases at V and 3 bases at J, with 7 bases between. Together with reference TRBV5-6 and TRBJ1-1, the CDR3 gives the full variable domain: DAGVTQSPTHLIKTRGQQVTLRCSPKSGHDTVSWYQQALGQGPQFIFQYYEEEERQRGNFPDRFSGHQFPNYSSELNVNALLLGDSALYLCASSADHTEAFFGQGTRLTVV.

The CDR3 sequence is CAWSVLGRAGYTF. CDR3 nucleotide sequence: TGTGCCTGGAGTGTACTTGGGAGGGCTGGCTACACCTTC. This chain connects TRBV30 to TRBJ1-2; no clear D gene. The CDR3 runs to 13 residues. Germline CDR1 and CDR2: GTSNPN and SVGIG (reference sequence). V dropped 0 bases and J dropped 7 bases, with 12 bases sitting between them.

This chain uses TRBV10-3 with TRBJ2-1, with D unclear. V was trimmed by 8 bases and J by 5 bases, leaving 16 bases between them. The length of the CDR3 is 14 residues. CDR1 is ENHRY, CDR2 SYGVKD, per germline. The CDR3 DNA reads as TGTGCCATCGGGCCGTTAGAGCGCGACAATGAGCAGTTCTTC. Translated, it gives CAIGPLERDNEQFF.

This chain joins TRBV20-1 and TRBJ2-1, with unresolved D. CDR1 and CDR2 from the germline V gene are DFQATT and SNEGSKA (reference sequence). V lost 4 bases to trimming and J lost 4 bases, with 5 bases between them. This CDR3 is 11 amino acids long. The DNA of the CDR3 is TGCAGTGCTAAAGCTTACAATGAGCAGTTCTTC. This codes for CSAKAYNEQFF.

The chain recombines TRBV19 with TRBJ1-6, with D unresolved. There are 14 residues in the CDR3. The V and J ends lost 4 bases and 7 bases respectively, with 11 bases between them. CDR1 and CDR2 from the germline V gene are LNHDA and SQIVND (reference sequence). This chain's CDR3 is CASSTQVANSPLHF. The CDR3 DNA is TGTGCCAGTAGTACCCAAGTCGCGAATTCACCCCTCCACTTT.

This chain uses TRBV5-4 with TRBJ2-3, with 12 bases fitting TRBD2. With V trimmed by 4 bases and J by 6 bases, 9 bases remained unmatched. Germline V lookup: CDR1 SGHNT, CDR2 YYREEE (reference sequence). This CDR3 spans 16 amino acids. The CDR3 sequence is CASSKLAGGFGDTQYF. DNA of the CDR3: TGTGCCAGCAGCAAACTAGCGGGGGGTTTTGGGGATACGCAGTATTTT. The variable domain in full, with the rest retrieved from reference TRBV5-4 and TRBJ2-3, is ETGVTQSPTHLIKTRGQQVTLRCSSQSGHNTVSWYQQALGQGPQFIFQYYREEENGRGNFPPRFSGLQFPNYSSELNVNALELDDSALYLCASSKLAGGFGDTQYFGPGTRLTVL.

The genes are TRBV12-2 and TRBJ2-5; the table names TRBD2, a call not compared with the DNA. TRBV12-2 is marked as a pseudogene. There are 17 residues in the CDR3. For the CDR3, the DNA is TGTGCAAGTCGCACACAGGAGGGAGGAGCGTACCAAGAGACCCAGTACTTC. Protein: CASRTQEGGAYQETQYF.